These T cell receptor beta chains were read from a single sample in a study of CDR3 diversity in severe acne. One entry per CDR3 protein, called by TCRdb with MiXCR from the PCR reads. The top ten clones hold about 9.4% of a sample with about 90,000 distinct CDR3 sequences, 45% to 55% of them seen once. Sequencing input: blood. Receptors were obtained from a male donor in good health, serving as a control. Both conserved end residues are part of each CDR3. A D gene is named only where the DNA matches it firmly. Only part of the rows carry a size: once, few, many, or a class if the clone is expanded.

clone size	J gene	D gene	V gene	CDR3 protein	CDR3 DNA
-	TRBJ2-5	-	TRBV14	CASSPQEGVAKTQYF	TGTGCCAGCAGCCCCCAGGAAGGAGTTGCGAAGACCCAGTACTTC
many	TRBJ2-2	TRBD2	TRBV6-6	CASSPRLAGSNTGELFF	TGTGCCAGCAGCCCTCGACTAGCGGGGTCGAACACCGGGGAGCTGTTTTTT
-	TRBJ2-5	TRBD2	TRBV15	CATSSEEIAGGTQYF	TGTGCCACCAGCAGTGAAGAAATAGCGGGAGGGACCCAGTACTTC
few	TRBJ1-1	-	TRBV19	CASSPPRNTEAFF	TGTGCCAGTAGTCCCCCACGGAACACTGAAGCTTTCTTT
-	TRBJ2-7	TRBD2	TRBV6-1	CASVRTSGSTNYEQYF	TGTGCCAGCGTTCGGACTAGCGGGAGTACCAACTACGAGCAGTACTTC
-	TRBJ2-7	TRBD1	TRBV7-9	CASSLASDRAGEQYF	TGTGCCAGCAGCTTAGCTTCTGACAGGGCCGGGGAGCAGTACTTC
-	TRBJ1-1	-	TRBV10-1	CASSESFLAFF	TGCGCCAGCAGTGAGTCGTTCTTAGCTTTCTTT
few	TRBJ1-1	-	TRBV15	CATSPQDGNTEAFF	TGTGCCACCAGCCCGCAAGACGGGAACACTGAAGCTTTCTTT
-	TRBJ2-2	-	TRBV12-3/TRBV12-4	CASSSRDEYTGELFF	TGTGCCAGCAGTTCCCGGGACGAGTACACCGGGGAGCTGTTTTTT
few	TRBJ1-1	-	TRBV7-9	CASSLGGKAFF	TGTGCCAGCAGCTTGGGGGGCAAAGCTTTCTTT
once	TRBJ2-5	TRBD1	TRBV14	CASSQGGGLETQYF	TGTGCCAGCAGCCAAGGAGGGGGCCTCGAGACCCAGTACTTC
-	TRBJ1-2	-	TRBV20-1	CSARAGDYGGYTF	TGCAGTGCTAGAGCAGGCGACTATGGTGGCTACACCTTC
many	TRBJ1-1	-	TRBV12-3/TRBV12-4	CASSFGPDHTEAFF	TGTGCCAGCAGTTTTGGACCAGATCACACTGAAGCTTTCTTT
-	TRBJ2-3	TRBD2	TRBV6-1	CASRGLAGSTDTQYF	TGTGCCAGCAGGGGACTAGCTGGGAGCACAGATACGCAGTATTTT
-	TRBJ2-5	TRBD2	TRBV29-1	CSVGGTSGRGAETQYF	TGCAGCGTTGGAGGGACTAGCGGGAGGGGAGCGGAGACCCAGTACTTC
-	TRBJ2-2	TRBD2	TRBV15	CATSPHLGLAIGELFF	TGTGCCACCAGCCCCCATTTAGGACTAGCGATCGGGGAGCTGTTTTTT
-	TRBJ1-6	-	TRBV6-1	CASTPRDDAYNSPLHF	TGTGCCAGCACCCCCCGGGATGATGCCTATAATTCACCCCTCCACTTT
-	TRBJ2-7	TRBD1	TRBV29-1	CSVEGTGVEEQYF	TGCAGCGTTGAAGGGACAGGGGTGGAAGAGCAGTACTTC
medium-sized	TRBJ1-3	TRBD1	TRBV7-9	CASSGDRGVVDTIYF	TGTGCCAGCAGCGGGGACAGGGGGGTTGTGGACACCATATATTTT
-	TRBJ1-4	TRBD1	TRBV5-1	CASSGGQGANEKLFF	TGCGCCAGCAGCGGCGGACAGGGGGCGAATGAAAAACTGTTTTTT
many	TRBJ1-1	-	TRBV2	CASIFGTEAFF	TGTGCCAGCATATTCGGAACGGAGGCTTTCTTT
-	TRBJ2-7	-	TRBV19	CASSIRVKGGSIPSYEQYF	TGTGCCAGTAGTATAAGGGTAAAGGGGGGGAGCATTCCCTCCTACGAGCAGTACTTC
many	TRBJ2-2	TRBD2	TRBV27	CASKSLEGRANTGELFF	TGTGCCAGCAAGAGTTTAGAAGGGAGGGCCAACACCGGGGAGCTGTTTTTT
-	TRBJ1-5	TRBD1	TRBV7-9	CASIPLGQGPNQPQHF	TGTGCCAGCATCCCCTTGGGACAGGGACCTAATCAGCCCCAGCATTTT
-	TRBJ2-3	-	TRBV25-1	CASSGNRDTRGDTQYF	TGTGCCAGCAGTGGCAACCGGGACACCCGGGGTGATACGCAGTATTTT
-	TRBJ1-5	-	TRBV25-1	CASSDPSEPNQHF	TGTGCCAGCAGTGACCCCTCGGAGCCTAATCAGCATTTT
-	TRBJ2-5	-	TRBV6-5	CASRRGPWGSLMETQYF	TGTGCCAGCAGGCGGGGACCTTGGGGGAGTTTAATGGAGACCCAGTACTTC
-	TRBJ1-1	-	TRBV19	CASSMKGNTEAFF	TGTGCCAGTAGTATGAAGGGGAACACTGAAGCTTTCTTT
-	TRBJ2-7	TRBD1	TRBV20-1	CSAEGGQGGHEQYF	TGCAGTGCTGAGGGGGGACAGGGGGGCCACGAGCAGTACTTC
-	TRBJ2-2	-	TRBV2	CASSAGPRDTGELFF	TGTGCCAGCAGCGCGGGGCCTCGGGACACCGGGGAGCTGTTTTTT
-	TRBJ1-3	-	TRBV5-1	CASSLDTIYF	TGCGCCAGCAGCTTGGACACCATATATTTT
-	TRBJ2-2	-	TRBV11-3	CASSSINTGELFF	TGTGCCAGCAGCTCCATTAACACCGGGGAGCTGTTTTTT
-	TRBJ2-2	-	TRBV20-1	CSARGQELFF	TGCAGCGCTAGAGGACAGGAGCTGTTTTTT
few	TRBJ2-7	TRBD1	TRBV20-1	CSARGTGPLYEQYF	TGCAGTGCTAGGGGGACAGGTCCCCTCTACGAGCAGTACTTC
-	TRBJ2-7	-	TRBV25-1	CASREAGTGGGPTTYEQYF	TGTGCCAGCAGAGAGGCAGGGACTGGGGGAGGCCCCACAACCTACGAGCAGTACTTC
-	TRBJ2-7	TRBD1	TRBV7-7	CASSIGTGVYEQYF	TGTGCTAGCAGCATCGGGACAGGGGTTTACGAGCAGTACTTC
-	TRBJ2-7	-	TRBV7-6	CASSPGVGNYEQYF	TGTGCCAGCAGTCCCGGCGTGGGGAACTACGAGCAGTACTTC
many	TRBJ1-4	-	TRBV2	CASSEGVIGEKLFF	TGTGCCAGCAGTGAAGGGGTTATTGGTGAAAAACTGTTTTTT
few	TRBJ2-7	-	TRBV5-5	CASRSINEQYF	TGTGCCAGCAGGTCAATAAACGAGCAGTACTTC
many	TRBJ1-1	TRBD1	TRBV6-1	CASIPPQGANTEAFF	TGTGCCAGCATCCCACCCCAGGGGGCGAACACTGAAGCTTTCTTT
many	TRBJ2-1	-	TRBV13	CASSPTAVYNEQFF	TGTGCCAGCAGCCCTACAGCAGTCTACAATGAGCAGTTCTTC
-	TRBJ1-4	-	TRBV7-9	CASSLAGGSEKLFF	TGTGCCAGCAGCTTGGCGGGGGGTAGTGAAAAACTGTTTTTT